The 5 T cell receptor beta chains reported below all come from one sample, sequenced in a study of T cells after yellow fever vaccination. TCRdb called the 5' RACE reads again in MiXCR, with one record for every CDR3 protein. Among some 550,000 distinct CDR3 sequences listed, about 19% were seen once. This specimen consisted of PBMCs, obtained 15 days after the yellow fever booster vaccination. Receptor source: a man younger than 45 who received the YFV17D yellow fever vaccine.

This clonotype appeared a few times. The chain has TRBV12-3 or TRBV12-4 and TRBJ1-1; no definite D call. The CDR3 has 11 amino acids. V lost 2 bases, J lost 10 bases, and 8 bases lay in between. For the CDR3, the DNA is TGTGCCAGCAGTTTAAACCTGGGAGCTTTCTTT. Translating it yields CASSLNLGAFF.

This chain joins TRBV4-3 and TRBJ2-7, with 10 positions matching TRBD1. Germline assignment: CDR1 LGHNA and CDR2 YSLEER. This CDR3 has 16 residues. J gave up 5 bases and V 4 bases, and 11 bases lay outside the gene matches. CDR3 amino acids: CASSRGVGQGLHEQYF. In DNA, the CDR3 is TGCGCCAGCAGCCGAGGGGTGGGACAGGGGTTACACGAGCAGTACTTC.

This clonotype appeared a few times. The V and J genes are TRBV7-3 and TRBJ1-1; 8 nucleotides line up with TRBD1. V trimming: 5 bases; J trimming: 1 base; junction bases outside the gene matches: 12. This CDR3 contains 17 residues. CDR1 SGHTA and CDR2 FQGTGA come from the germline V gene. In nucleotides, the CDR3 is TGTGCCAGCAGCCCCAATCAGGGGGCCCGGGGGAACACTGAAGCTTTCTTT. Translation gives CASSPNQGARGNTEAFF.

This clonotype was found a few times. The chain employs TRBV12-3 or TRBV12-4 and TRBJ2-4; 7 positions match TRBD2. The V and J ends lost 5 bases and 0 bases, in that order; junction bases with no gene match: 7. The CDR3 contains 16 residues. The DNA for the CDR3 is TGTGCCAGCAGTGCTGAGACTAGCTCAGCCAAAAACATTCAGTACTTC. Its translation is CASSAETSSAKNIQYF.

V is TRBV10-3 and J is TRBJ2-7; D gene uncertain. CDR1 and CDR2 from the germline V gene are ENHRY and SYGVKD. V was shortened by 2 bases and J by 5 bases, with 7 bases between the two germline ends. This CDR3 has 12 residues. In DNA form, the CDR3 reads TGTGCCATCAGTGAGAGGCTAAACGAGCAGTACTTC. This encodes CAISERLNEQYF.